This T cell receptor beta chain is drawn from a study of blood T cell repertoires in COVID-19. Study background: Both acute and convalescent COVID-19 samples were obtained from the United States, Italy and Spain. PBMCs, B-cell-depleted T cells, or T cells provided the cDNA or gDNA that made up the material.

Cohort placement rested on clinical history that participants reported themselves. CDR1 and CDR2 (germline): MDHEN, SYDVKM. This CDR3 region has 11 residues. Trimming removed 5 bases from V and 5 bases from J, with 6 bases in between. Assay: immunoSEQ multiplex PCR; the TCRdb copy retains only in-frame clones and omits some. The repertoire holds 180,000 or so clones, with over 75% as singletons. The chain has TRBV28 and TRBJ1-2; D unclear. Sequencing was performed on PBMCs or T cells enriched from blood (not recorded which). The sequence derives from a man between 45 and 60 years old who had recovered from COVID-19. CDR3 residues: CASSRGYGYTF. For the CDR3, the DNA is TGTGCCAGCAGTCGGGGATATGGCTACACCTTC.